These 10 T cell receptor beta chains were sequenced from one sample in a study of patients with pleural tuberculosis. TCRdb fed the reads into MiXCR, producing one record per CDR3 protein. The sample records around 54,000 distinct CDR3 sequences, about 6.8% being singletons. The receptor set was obtained from a human donor with pleural tuberculosis.

This clonotype was counted at least ten times. V is TRBV19 and J is TRBJ1-2, with TRBD1 matching over 7 bases. The CDR3 is 14 amino acids. J was trimmed by 4 bases and V by 5 bases; bases with no gene match: 7. CDR1 and CDR2 from the germline V gene are LNHDA and SQIVND (reference sequence). The CDR3 DNA reads TGTGCCAGTAGTCCTCTGACAGGGTCCTATGGCTACACCTTC. Protein: CASSPLTGSYGYTF.

This clonotype was detected ten times or more. The V and J genes are TRBV2 and TRBJ2-5; the match to TRBD1 covers 8 bases. From germline, CDR1 is SNHLY and CDR2 FYNNEI. CDR3 length: 16 amino acids. J was trimmed by 6 bases and V by 4 bases; bases with no gene match: 13. In nucleotides, the CDR3 is TGTGCCAGCAGTGCCGACGGACAGGGTGAGGGACAGACCCAGTACTTC. It translates to CASSADGQGEGQTQYF.

This clonotype was seen more than once but under ten times. The chain employs TRBV6-2 or TRBV6-3 and TRBJ2-2; 9 bases line up with TRBD2. Germline CDR1 MNHEY, CDR2 SVGEGT. V trimming: 1 base; J trimming: 10 bases; junction bases outside the gene matches: 4. The CDR3 consists of 14 residues. Here the CDR3 DNA reads TGTGCCAGCAGTTACTTGAAGCGGGAGGTGGAGCTGTTTTTT. It yields the protein CASSYLKREVELFF.

This clonotype was seen ten or more times. This rearrangement joins TRBV10-3 to TRBJ1-5, with 7 bases fitting TRBD1. This CDR3 is 12 amino acids long. Germline loops: CDR1 ENHRY, CDR2 SYGVKD. The V gene end was trimmed by 11 bases and the J gene end by 3 bases; junction bases not matched to a gene: 4. The CDR3 DNA reads TGTGCCTCCAGGGGGTTCAATCAGCCCCAGCATTTT. Protein: CASRGFNQPQHF.

This clonotype was seen at least ten times. The chain combines TRBV11-2 with TRBJ2-1; D is unresolved. Looked up from germline, CDR1 is SGHAT and CDR2 is FQNNGV. The CDR3 length is 12 residues. V was shortened by 5 bases and J by 6 bases, with 8 bases between the two germline ends. The CDR3 DNA follows: TGTGCCAGCAGCCCAATCGGCAATGAGCAGTTCTTC. As protein: CASSPIGNEQFF.

In its sample, this clonotype was seen many times. The rearrangement uses TRBV5-1 and TRBJ1-1, with 9 bases identical to TRBD1. In germline, CDR1 is SGHRS, CDR2 YFSETQ. V shed 4 bases and J 5 bases; nucleotides not matched to a gene: 6. The CDR3 is 14 amino acids. CDR3 sequence (DNA): TGCGCCAGCAGCCAACAGGGGGCTGGGACTGAAGCTTTCTTT. This sequence encodes CASSQQGAGTEAFF.

The chain couples TRBV29-1 to TRBJ2-5; D remains ambiguous. The CDR3 is 12 residues long. Per germline, CDR1 SQVTM and CDR2 ANQGSEA. Trimming cost V 4 bases and J 2 bases, with 8 bases left between them. CDR3 nucleotides: TGCAGCGTTGGGGCACTACAAGAGACCCAGTACTTC. This encodes CSVGALQETQYF. Using reference TRBV29-1 and TRBJ2-5 for the parts outside the CDR3, the full variable domain is SAVISQKPSRDICQRGTSLTIQCQVDSQVTMMFWYRQQPGQSLTLIATANQGSEATYESGFVIDKFPISRPNLTFSTLTVSNMSPEDSSIYLCSVGALQETQYFGPGTRLLVL.

This clonotype was picked up many times. The chain has TRBV6-2 or TRBV6-3 and TRBJ1-2; D gene ambiguous. V was trimmed by 2 bases and J by 0 bases, leaving 7 bases between them. Per the germline V gene, CDR1 is MNHEY and CDR2 is SVGEGT. The CDR3 runs 14 residues. The CDR3: CASSYPSTNYGYTF. CDR3 nucleotides: TGTGCCAGCAGTTACCCATCTACTAACTATGGCTACACCTTC.

The CDR3 reads CASRYNTGELFF. For the CDR3, the DNA is TGCGCCAGCAGATACAACACCGGGGAGCTGTTTTTT. The chain is built from TRBV5-1 and TRBJ2-2; D is ambiguous. The V and J ends lost 5 bases and 2 bases respectively, with 4 bases between them. The CDR3 consists of 12 residues. Germline V gene lookup returns CDR1 SGHRS and CDR2 YFSETQ.

This clonotype appeared many times. V is TRBV20-1 and J is TRBJ1-5; no definite D call. CDR1 DFQATT and CDR2 SNEGSKA come from the germline V gene (reference sequence). Trimming left V 2 bases short and J 5 bases short, with 10 bases between. The CDR3 contains 13 residues. The CDR3 is CSARQTEDQPQHF. The CDR3 nucleotides read TGCAGTGCTAGACAGACGGAAGATCAGCCCCAGCATTTT.